The 24 T cell receptor beta chains given below trace back to one sample, sequenced in a study of Ad26.COV2.S vaccination and SARS-CoV-2 variants. Sequencing was performed with immunoSEQ multiplex PCR; in TCRdb, only in-frame clones are kept and a portion is missing. The sample has approximately 400,000 clones; around 90% are singletons. The sample here was peripheral blood, taken after recovery from COVID-19. These receptors were obtained from a human donor who had recovered from COVID-19.

This clone was observed a single time. CDR3 loop: CASSYATSGMGNTIYF. The CDR3, as DNA: TGTGCCAGCAGTTACGCGACTTCAGGGATGGGAAACACCATATATTTT. V and J are TRBV6-5 and TRBJ1-3; D possibly corresponds to TRBD1 (5 bases). The V end was cut by 2 bases, the J end by 4 bases, with 15 bases between. The CDR3 consists of 16 residues. Germline loops: CDR1 MNHEY, CDR2 SVGAGI.

This clone was detected once. V usage is TRBV29-1 and J usage is TRBJ1-2; 9 bases map to TRBD1. This CDR3 contains 16 residues. The germline CDR1 and CDR2 sequences are SQVTM and ANQGSEA. Trimming cost V 5 bases and J 1 base; bases outside gene matches: 11. The CDR3 here is CSVFTGGLTHNYGYTF. CDR3 nucleotides: TGCAGCGTTTTTACAGGGGGCCTAACACATAACTATGGCTACACCTTC.

This clone was seen a single time. The V gene is TRBV27, the J gene TRBJ2-5, with D maybe TRBD2 (6 bases). Looked up from germline, CDR1 is MNHEY and CDR2 is SMNVEV (reference sequence). Trimming removed 6 bases from V and 5 bases from J, with 19 bases in between. The CDR3 covers 15 residues. The CDR3: CASRWRGRDTETQYF. The CDR3 nucleotides read TGTGCCAGCAGATGGAGGGGCCGAGATACGGAGACCCAGTACTTC.

The chain has TRBV5-1 and TRBJ2-1; 8 nucleotides agree with TRBD2. V was pared by 0 bases and J by 5 bases, with 4 bases of the junction left unmatched. CDR3 length equals 15 residues. Germline assignment: CDR1 SGHRS and CDR2 YFSETQ. CDR3 bases: TGCGCCAGCAGCTTGGTTAGCGGGGTAAACAATGAGCAGTTCTTC. Translated, it gives CASSLVSGVNNEQFF.

The V gene is TRBV7-2, the J gene TRBJ2-5; D might be TRBD2 (5 bases). Trimming cost V 0 bases and J 5 bases, with 16 bases left between them. CDR1 SGHTA and CDR2 FQGNSA come from the germline V gene. CDR3 length: 16 residues. CDR3 amino acids: CASSLAGDPGMETQYF. DNA of the CDR3: TGTGCCAGCAGCTTAGCTGGAGATCCGGGAATGGAGACCCAGTACTTC.

The chain combines TRBV6-2 or TRBV6-3 with TRBJ2-1, with TRBD2 identical over 8 bases. Germline loops: CDR1 MNHEY, CDR2 SVGEGT. This CDR3 has 19 amino acids. J gave up 7 bases and V 0 bases, and 17 bases lay outside the gene matches. CDR3 loop: CASSYSTFSARGVTNEQFF. CDR3 nucleotides: TGTGCCAGCAGTTACTCGACGTTCTCCGCGCGGGGGGTTACAAATGAGCAGTTCTTC.

The chain is built from TRBV4-3 and TRBJ1-5; a weak D match, TRBD1 (5 bases). Germline CDR1 is LGHNA and CDR2 is YSLEER. The V gene lost 2 bases and the J gene lost 7 bases, with 15 bases spanning the gap. The CDR3 is made up of 15 amino acids. Here the CDR3 reads CASSQNSARGQPQHF. For the CDR3, the DNA is TGCGCCAGCAGCCAAAACAGCGCCCGGGGGCAGCCCCAGCATTTT.

This clone was recorded a few times. V is TRBV4-1 and J is TRBJ1-5; D is ambiguous. CDR3 length: 15 residues. V lost 3 bases and J lost 8, with 17 bases in between. Germline CDR1 reads MGHRA; CDR2 reads YSYEKL. The CDR3 reads CASSQEGARVEPQHF. The CDR3, as DNA: TGCGCCAGCAGCCAGGAAGGCGCCCGGGTGGAGCCCCAGCATTTT.

V usage is TRBV9 and J usage is TRBJ2-2; D perhaps matches TRBD1 (5 bases). This CDR3 is 18 amino acids long. V dropped 0 bases and J dropped 3 bases, with 18 bases sitting between them. Germline-derived CDR1 and CDR2 are SGDLS and YYNGEE. In DNA form, the CDR3 reads TGTGCCAGCAGCGTAGGGGCAGGGCCGCGGATTGACACCGGGGAGCTGTTTTTT. Translation: CASSVGAGPRIDTGELFF.

This clone was picked up a small number of times. CDR3 protein: CASSLVTGSGTEAFF. The CDR3 nucleotides read TGTGCCAGCAGCTTAGTCACAGGGTCGGGTACTGAAGCTTTCTTT. The chain joins TRBV7-2 to TRBJ1-1, with D tentatively TRBD1 (6 bases). Trimming shortened V by 1 base and J by 5 bases, and 14 bases separated the two germline ends. CDR3 length: 15 residues. The germline V gene has CDR1 SGHTA and CDR2 FQGNSA. The whole variable domain, filled in from reference TRBV7-2 and TRBJ1-1, reads GAGVSQSPSNKVTEKGKDVELRCDPISGHTALYWYRQSLGQGLEFLIYFQGNSAPDKSGLPSDRFSAERTGGSVSTLTIQRTQQEDSAVYLCASSLVTGSGTEAFFGQGTRLTVV.

The DNA for the CDR3 is TGTGCCAGCAGCTCCACGACAGGGCGAAACTATGGCTACACCTTC. Its translation: CASSSTTGRNYGYTF. The gene calls are TRBV7-2 and TRBJ1-2; 7 bases map to TRBD1. Trimming at V came to 4 bases and at J to 2 bases, leaving 7 bases not matched to a gene. The germline V gene has CDR1 SGHTA and CDR2 FQGNSA. There are 15 residues in the CDR3. Supplemented by reference TRBV7-2 and TRBJ1-2, the full variable domain reads GAGVSQSPSNKVTEKGKDVELRCDPISGHTALYWYRQSLGQGLEFLIYFQGNSAPDKSGLPSDRFSAERTGGSVSTLTIQRTQQEDSAVYLCASSSTTGRNYGYTFGSGTRLTVV.

The chain recombines TRBV28 with TRBJ2-1; D perhaps matches TRBD1 (5 bases). Trimming stripped 6 bases from V and 9 bases from J, with 9 bases between. Germline loops: CDR1 MDHEN, CDR2 SYDVKM. This CDR3 has 11 residues. CDR3 sequence reads: CASSYRIEQFF. In DNA, the CDR3 is TGTGCCAGCAGCTACAGGATTGAGCAGTTCTTC.

This sequence joins TRBV18 and TRBJ2-2; D remains ambiguous. This CDR3 spans 13 amino acids. The germline gives CDR1 KGHSH, CDR2 LQKENI. Trimming removed 2 bases at V and 1 base at J, with 2 bases between. The CDR3, as DNA: TGTGCCAGCTCACCAGGGAACACCGGGGAGCTGTTTTTT. The encoded protein is CASSPGNTGELFF.

The V and J genes are TRBV6-6 and TRBJ1-6, with 7 bases lining up with TRBD1. This CDR3 region has 18 residues. Losses at the gene ends were 5 bases for V and 0 bases for J; bases not matched to a gene: 10. CDR1 is MNHNY, CDR2 SVGAGI, per germline (reference sequence). The chain's CDR3 is CASSPTGPPSSYNSPLHF. The CDR3 nucleotides read TGTGCCAGCAGTCCGACAGGGCCTCCGAGCTCCTATAATTCACCCCTCCACTTT.

This CDR3 is CASSQVEGGNEKLFF. The CDR3 DNA reads as TGCGCCAGCAGCCAAGTAGAGGGAGGGAATGAAAAACTGTTTTTT. The chain links TRBV4-1 to TRBJ1-4, with D uncertain. CDR1 and CDR2 (germline): MGHRA, YSYEKL. The CDR3 has 15 residues. V was cut by 1 base and J by 5 bases, with 11 bases left in between.

J is TRBJ1-2 and V is TRBV2; 10 nucleotides agree with TRBD1. Trimming took 1 base from V and 6 from J; bases not matched to a gene: 5. The CDR3 has 15 residues. Germline loops: CDR1 SNHLY, CDR2 FYNNEI. The CDR3 coding sequence is TGTGCCAGCAGTGAAGTGGGACAGGGGTCGGATGGCTACACCTTC. This codes for CASSEVGQGSDGYTF. Combining the CDR3 with reference TRBV2 and TRBJ1-2 gives the whole variable domain EPEVTQTPSHQVTQMGQEVILRCVPISNHLYFYWYRQILGQKVEFLVSFYNNEISEKSEIFDDQFSVERPDGSNFTLKIRSTKLEDSAMYFCASSEVGQGSDGYTFGSGTRLTVV.

This rearrangement joins TRBV29-1 to TRBJ1-1; 7 nucleotides align to TRBD1. The CDR3 covers 14 residues. Unmatched junction bases numbered 10, after V lost 6 bases and J lost 3 bases. CDR1 and CDR2 (germline): SQVTM, ANQGSEA. The CDR3 region is CSVATGLKDTEAFF. The CDR3 region has the DNA TGCAGCGTAGCGACAGGGCTCAAGGACACTGAAGCTTTCTTT. The entire variable domain, with the rest obtained from reference TRBV29-1 and TRBJ1-1, is as follows: SAVISQKPSRDICQRGTSLTIQCQVDSQVTMMFWYRQQPGQSLTLIATANQGSEATYESGFVIDKFPISRPNLTFSTLTVSNMSPEDSSIYLCSVATGLKDTEAFFGQGTRLTVV.

This clone was seen once. The rearrangement joins TRBV19 to TRBJ2-4; D may correspond to TRBD1 or TRBD2 (6 bases each). The V end lost 6 bases, the J end lost 9 bases, and 18 bases lay between the germline ends. The CDR3 runs to 14 residues. CDR1 and CDR2 (germline): LNHDA, SQIVND (reference sequence). CDR3 DNA sequence: TGTGCCAGTAGGTTTAGGGCAGGGGAGGCCATTCAGTACTTC. Translating it yields CASRFRAGEAIQYF. Variable domain in full (rest from reference TRBV19 and TRBJ2-4): DGGITQSPKYLFRKEGQNVTLSCEQNLNHDAMYWYRQDPGQGLRLIYYSQIVNDFQKGDIAEGYSVSREKKESFPLTVTSAQKNPTAFYLCASRFRAGEAIQYFGAGTRLSVL.

The chain uses TRBV20-1 and TRBJ1-2; D unclear. CDR3 length: 11 residues. Trimming took off 3 bases at V and 4 bases at J, with 6 bases between the two ends. CDR1 is DFQATT and CDR2 is SNEGSKA in the germline V gene (reference sequence). Written as DNA, the CDR3 is TGCAGTGCTAGTGATCGCTATGGCTACACCTTC. The encoded protein is CSASDRYGYTF.

The chain carries TRBV7-6 and TRBJ2-5; D is ambiguous. Germline assignment: CDR1 SGHVS and CDR2 FNYEAQ. This CDR3 is 14 amino acids long. The V gene lost 5 bases and the J gene lost 0 bases, with 10 bases spanning the gap. The CDR3 here is CASSPSPNQETQYF. The CDR3 bases are TGTGCCAGCAGCCCGAGCCCTAACCAAGAGACCCAGTACTTC.

This chain links TRBV5-1 with TRBJ2-3; 14 bases line up with TRBD2. Germline trimming cut 4 bases from V and 4 bases from J; bases unmatched to any gene: 5. Germline V gene lookup returns CDR1 SGHRS and CDR2 YFSETQ. The CDR3 is 16 amino acids. The DNA for the CDR3 is TGCGCCAGCAGCATGACTAGCGGGGGGGCCCCAGATACGCAGTATTTT. Its protein is CASSMTSGGAPDTQYF.

The chain combines TRBV7-9 with TRBJ1-5, with D perhaps matching TRBD1 (6 bases). V lost 3 bases, J lost 6 bases, and 15 bases lay in between. This CDR3 has 15 residues. Germline CDR1 SEHNR, CDR2 FQNEAQ (reference sequence). In DNA form, the CDR3 reads TGTGCCAGCAGCTTGGGGCAGGGGTTGCCTCAGCCCCAGCATTTT. This translates into CASSLGQGLPQPQHF.

The chain joins TRBV5-4 to TRBJ1-4; D is unresolved. The CDR3 consists of 15 residues. V lost 5 bases to trimming and J lost 0 bases, with 11 bases between them. CDR1 is SGHNT and CDR2 is YYREEE in the germline V gene (reference sequence). The CDR3 region has the DNA TGTGCCAGCAGTTCCGGCGGGGCAACTAATGAAAAACTGTTTTTT. It translates to CASSSGGATNEKLFF.

V gene TRBV9 combines with J gene TRBJ1-1; D unresolved. CDR1 SGDLS and CDR2 YYNGEE come from the germline V gene. Trimming stripped 0 bases from V and 10 bases from J, with 13 bases between. This CDR3 is built from 13 residues. CDR3 sequence reads: CASSVDYRSGAFF. The CDR3 DNA sequence: TGTGCCAGCAGCGTAGATTATAGGTCGGGAGCTTTCTTT.